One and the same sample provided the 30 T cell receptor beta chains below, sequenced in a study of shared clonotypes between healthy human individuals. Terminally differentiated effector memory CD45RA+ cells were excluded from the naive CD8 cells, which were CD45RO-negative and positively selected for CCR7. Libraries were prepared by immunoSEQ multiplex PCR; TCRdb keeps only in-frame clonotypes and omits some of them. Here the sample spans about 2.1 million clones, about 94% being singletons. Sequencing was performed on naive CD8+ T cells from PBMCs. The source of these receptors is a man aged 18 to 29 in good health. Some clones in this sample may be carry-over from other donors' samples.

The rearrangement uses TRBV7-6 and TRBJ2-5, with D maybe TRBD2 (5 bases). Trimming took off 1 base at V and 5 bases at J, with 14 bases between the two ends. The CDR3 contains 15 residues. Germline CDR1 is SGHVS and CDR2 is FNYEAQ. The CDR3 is CASSLGGQPVETQYF. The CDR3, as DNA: TGTGCCAGCAGCTTAGGAGGGCAGCCTGTGGAGACCCAGTACTTC.

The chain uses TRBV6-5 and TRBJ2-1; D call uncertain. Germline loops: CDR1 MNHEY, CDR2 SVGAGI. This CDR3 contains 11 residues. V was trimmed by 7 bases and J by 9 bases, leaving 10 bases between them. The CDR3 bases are TGTGCCAGCAACTCCGATGGTGAGCAGTTCTTC. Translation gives CASNSDGEQFF.

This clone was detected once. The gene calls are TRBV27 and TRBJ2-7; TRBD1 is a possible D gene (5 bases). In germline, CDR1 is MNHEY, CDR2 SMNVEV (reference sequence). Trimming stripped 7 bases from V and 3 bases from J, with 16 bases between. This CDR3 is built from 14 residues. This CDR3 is CASKRGQNHYEQYF. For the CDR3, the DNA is TGTGCCAGCAAAAGGGGTCAGAACCACTACGAGCAGTACTTC.

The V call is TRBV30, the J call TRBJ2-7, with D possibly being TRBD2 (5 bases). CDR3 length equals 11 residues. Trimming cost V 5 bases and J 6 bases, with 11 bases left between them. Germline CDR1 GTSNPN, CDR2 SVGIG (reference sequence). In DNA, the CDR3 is TGTGCCTGGTACGGAGGAGGCGAGCAGTACTTC. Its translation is CAWYGGGEQYF.

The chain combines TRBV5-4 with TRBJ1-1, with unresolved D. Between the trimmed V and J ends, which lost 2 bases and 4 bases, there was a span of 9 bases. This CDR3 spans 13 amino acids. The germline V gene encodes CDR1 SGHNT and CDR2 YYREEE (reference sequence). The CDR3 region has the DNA TGTGCCAGCAGCTTCGGCCCGGGCACTGAAGCTTTCTTT. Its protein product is CASSFGPGTEAFF.

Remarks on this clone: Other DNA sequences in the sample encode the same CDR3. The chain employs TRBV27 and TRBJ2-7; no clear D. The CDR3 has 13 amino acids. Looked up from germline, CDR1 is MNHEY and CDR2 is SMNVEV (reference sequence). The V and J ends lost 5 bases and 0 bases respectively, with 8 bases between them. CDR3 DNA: TGTGCCAGCAGTCCCGGTAGCTCCTACGAGCAGTACTTC. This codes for CASSPGSSYEQYF.

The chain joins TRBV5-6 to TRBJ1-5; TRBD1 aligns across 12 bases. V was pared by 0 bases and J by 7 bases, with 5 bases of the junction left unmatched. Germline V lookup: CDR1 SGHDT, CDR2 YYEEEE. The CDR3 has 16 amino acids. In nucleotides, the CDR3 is TGTGCCAGCAGCTTGGCCGGGACAGGGGGCTGGCAGCCCCAGCATTTT. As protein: CASSLAGTGGWQPQHF.

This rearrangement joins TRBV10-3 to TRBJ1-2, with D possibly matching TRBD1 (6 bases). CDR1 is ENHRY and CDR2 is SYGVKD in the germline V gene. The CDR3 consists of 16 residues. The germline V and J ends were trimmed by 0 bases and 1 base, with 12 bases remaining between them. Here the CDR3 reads CAISESWTVLNYGYTF. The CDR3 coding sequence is TGTGCCATCAGTGAGTCCTGGACAGTGCTTAACTATGGCTACACCTTC.

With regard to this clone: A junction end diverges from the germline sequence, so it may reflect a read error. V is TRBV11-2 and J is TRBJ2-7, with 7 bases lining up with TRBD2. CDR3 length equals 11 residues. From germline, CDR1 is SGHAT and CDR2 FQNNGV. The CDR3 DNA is TGTGCCAGCAGCTACAGCGGGACCCCAGTCTTC. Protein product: CASSYSGTPVF.

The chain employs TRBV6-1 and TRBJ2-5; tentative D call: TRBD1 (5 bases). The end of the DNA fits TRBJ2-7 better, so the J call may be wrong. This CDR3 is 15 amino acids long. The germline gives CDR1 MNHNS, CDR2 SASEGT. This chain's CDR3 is CASSEHSGKGYEQYF. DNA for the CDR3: TGTGCCAGCAGTGAACATAGTGGCAAGGGGTACGAGCAGTACTTC.

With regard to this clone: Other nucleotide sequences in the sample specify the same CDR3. DNA for the CDR3: TGTGCCAGCAGTTACTCAGGTGGGATGAACACTGAAGCTTTCTTT. It translates to CASSYSGGMNTEAFF. The chain couples TRBV6-5 to TRBJ1-1; D not resolved. V was trimmed by 0 bases and J by 0 bases, leaving 8 bases between them. The CDR3 is made up of 15 amino acids. Germline lookup yields CDR1 MNHEY and CDR2 SVGAGI.

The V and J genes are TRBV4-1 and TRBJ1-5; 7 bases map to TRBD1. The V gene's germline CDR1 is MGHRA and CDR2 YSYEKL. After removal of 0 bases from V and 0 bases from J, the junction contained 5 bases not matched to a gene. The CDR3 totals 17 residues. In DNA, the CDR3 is TGCGCCAGCAGCCAAGATTGGGGGACAGTTAGCAATCAGCCCCAGCATTTT. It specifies CASSQDWGTVSNQPQHF.

The CDR3 sequence: CASSPTRSGVVNEKLFF. The DNA for the CDR3 is TGTGCCAGCAGCCCTACCCGATCAGGGGTCGTTAATGAAAAACTGTTTTTT. The V call is TRBV7-2, the J call TRBJ1-4; possibly TRBD1 for D (6 bases). CDR1 is SGHTA, CDR2 FQGNSA, per germline. V was trimmed by 5 bases and J by 4 bases, leaving 20 bases between them. The CDR3 consists of 17 residues.

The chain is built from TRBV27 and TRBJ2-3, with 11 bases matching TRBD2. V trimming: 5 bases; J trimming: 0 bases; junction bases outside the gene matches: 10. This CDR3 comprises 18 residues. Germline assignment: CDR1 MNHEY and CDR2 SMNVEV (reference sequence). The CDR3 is CASSRRLAGYTSTDTQYF. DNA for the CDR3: TGTGCCAGCAGTAGAAGACTAGCGGGATATACTAGCACAGATACGCAGTATTTT.

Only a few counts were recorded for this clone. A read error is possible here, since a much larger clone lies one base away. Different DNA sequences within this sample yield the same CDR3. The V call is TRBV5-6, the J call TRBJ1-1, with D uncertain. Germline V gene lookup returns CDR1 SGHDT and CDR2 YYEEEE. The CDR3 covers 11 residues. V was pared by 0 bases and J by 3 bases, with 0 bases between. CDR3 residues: CASSLDTEAFF. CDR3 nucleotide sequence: TGTGCCAGCAGCTTGGACACTGAAGCTTTCTTT.

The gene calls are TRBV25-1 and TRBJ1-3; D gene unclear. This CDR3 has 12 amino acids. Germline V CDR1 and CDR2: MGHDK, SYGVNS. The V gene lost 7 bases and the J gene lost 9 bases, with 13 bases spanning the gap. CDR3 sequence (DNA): TGTGCCAGCACCGCAAGTGAGTCCACCATATATTTT. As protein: CASTASESTIYF. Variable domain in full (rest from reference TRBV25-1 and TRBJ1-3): EADIYQTPRYLVIGTGKKITLECSQTMGHDKMYWYQQDPGMELHLIHYSYGVNSTEKGDLSSESTVSRIRTEHFPLTLESARPSHTSQYLCASTASESTIYFGEGSWLTVV.

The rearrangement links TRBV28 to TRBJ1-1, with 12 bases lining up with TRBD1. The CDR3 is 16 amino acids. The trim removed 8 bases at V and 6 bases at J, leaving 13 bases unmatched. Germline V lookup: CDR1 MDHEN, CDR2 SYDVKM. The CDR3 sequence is CASDPGWDRGRAEAFF. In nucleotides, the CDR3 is TGTGCCAGCGACCCCGGCTGGGACAGGGGGCGGGCTGAAGCTTTCTTT.

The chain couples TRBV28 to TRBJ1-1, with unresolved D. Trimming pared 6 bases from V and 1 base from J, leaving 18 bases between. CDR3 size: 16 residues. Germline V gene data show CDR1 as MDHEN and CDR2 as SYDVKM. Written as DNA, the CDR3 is TGTGCCAGCAGCCCCCTTTCAACACTTGGGAACACTGAAGCTTTCTTT. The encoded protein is CASSPLSTLGNTEAFF.

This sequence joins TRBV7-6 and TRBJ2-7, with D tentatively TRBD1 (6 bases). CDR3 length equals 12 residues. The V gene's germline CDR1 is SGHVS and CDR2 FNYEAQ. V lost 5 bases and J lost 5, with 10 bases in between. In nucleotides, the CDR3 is TGTGCCAGCAGCCTCGGGACAAACGAGCAGTACTTC. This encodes CASSLGTNEQYF.

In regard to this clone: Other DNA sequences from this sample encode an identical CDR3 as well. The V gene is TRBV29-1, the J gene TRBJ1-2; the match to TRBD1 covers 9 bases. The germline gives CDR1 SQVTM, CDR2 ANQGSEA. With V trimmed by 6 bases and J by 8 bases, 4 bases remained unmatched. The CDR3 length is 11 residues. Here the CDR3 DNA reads TGCAGCGTAAGGACAGGGGACGGCTACACCTTC. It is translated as CSVRTGDGYTF.

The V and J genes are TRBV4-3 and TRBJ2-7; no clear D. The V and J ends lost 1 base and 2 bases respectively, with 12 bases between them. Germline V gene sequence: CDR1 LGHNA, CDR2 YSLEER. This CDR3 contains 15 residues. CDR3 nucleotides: TGCGCCAGCAGCCAAGGAGCGAGCAGTACCTACGAGCAGTACTTC. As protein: CASSQGASSTYEQYF.

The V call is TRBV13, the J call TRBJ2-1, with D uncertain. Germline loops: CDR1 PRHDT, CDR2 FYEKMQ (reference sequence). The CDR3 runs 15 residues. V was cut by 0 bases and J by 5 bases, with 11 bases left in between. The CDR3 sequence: CASSLGGREHNEQFF. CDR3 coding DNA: TGTGCCAGCAGCTTAGGGGGTAGGGAACACAATGAGCAGTTCTTC.

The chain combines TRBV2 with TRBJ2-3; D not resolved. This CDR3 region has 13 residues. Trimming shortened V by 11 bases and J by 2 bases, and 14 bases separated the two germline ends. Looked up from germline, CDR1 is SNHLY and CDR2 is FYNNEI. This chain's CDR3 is CAQKAEFTDTQYF. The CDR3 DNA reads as TGTGCCCAGAAGGCGGAATTCACAGATACGCAGTATTTT.

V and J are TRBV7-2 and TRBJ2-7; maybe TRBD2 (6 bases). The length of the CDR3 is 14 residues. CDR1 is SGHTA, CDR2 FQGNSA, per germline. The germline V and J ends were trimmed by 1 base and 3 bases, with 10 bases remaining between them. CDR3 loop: CASSLVSGDYEQYF. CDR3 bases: TGTGCCAGCAGCTTAGTTAGCGGAGACTACGAGCAGTACTTC.

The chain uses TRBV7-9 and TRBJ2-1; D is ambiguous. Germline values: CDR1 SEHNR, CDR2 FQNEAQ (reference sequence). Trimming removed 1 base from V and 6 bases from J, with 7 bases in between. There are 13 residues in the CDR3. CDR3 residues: CASSLGASNEQFF. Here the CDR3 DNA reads TGTGCCAGCAGCTTAGGGGCTTCCAATGAGCAGTTCTTC.

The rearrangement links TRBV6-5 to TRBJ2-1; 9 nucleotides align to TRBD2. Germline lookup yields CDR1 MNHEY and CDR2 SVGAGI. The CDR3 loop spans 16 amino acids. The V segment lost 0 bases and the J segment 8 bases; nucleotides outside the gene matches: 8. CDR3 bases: TGTGCCAGCAGTTACTCGATCGATAGCGGGAGTGATGAGCAGTTCTTC. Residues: CASSYSIDSGSDEQFF.

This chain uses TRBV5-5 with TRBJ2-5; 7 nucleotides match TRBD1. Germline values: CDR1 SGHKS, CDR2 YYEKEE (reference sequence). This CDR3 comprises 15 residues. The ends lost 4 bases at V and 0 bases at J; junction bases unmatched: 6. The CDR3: CASSLGQSYQETQYF. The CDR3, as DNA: TGTGCCAGCAGCCTGGGACAGTCCTACCAAGAGACCCAGTACTTC.

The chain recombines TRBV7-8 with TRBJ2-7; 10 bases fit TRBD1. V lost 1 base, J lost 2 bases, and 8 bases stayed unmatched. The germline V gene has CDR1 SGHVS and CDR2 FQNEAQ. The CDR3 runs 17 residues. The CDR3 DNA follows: TGTGCCAGCAGCTTAGGTGGTGGAGGACAGGGGGCCTACGAGCAGTACTTC. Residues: CASSLGGGGQGAYEQYF.

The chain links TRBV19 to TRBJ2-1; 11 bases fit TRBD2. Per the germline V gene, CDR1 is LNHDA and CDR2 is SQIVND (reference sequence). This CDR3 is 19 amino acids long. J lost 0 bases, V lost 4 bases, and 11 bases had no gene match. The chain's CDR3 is CASSSLSGRVESSYNEQFF. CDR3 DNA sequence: TGTGCCAGTAGTAGTCTTAGCGGGAGGGTCGAGAGCTCCTACAATGAGCAGTTCTTC.

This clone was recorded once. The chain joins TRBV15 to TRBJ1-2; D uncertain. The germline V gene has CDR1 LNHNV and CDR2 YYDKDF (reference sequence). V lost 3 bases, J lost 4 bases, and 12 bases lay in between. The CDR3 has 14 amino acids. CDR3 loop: CATSSSGVTYGYTF. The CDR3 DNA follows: TGTGCCACCAGCAGCTCCGGGGTGACCTATGGCTACACCTTC.